This entry lists 31 T cell receptor beta chains sequenced from one sample in a study of cytomegalovirus exposure and HLA in healthy donors. 13 Jbeta primers and 60 Vbeta primers were used for the PCR. Using immunoSEQ multiplex PCR, the repertoire was profiled, and TCRdb retains in-frame clones only, with some absent. The sample lists 200,000 to 250,000 clones; approximately 82% were seen once. Sequences were obtained from PBMCs. Receptors were obtained from a woman between 35 and 50 years old in good health and CMV-seronegative.

This rearrangement joins TRBV5-8 to TRBJ1-1, with a weak D call TRBD1 (6 bases). The CDR3 totals 16 residues. Germline assignment: CDR1 SGHTS and CDR2 YDEGEE. Trimming stripped 4 bases from V and 0 bases from J, with 16 bases between. The CDR3 here is CASSGPRDKMNTEAFF. For the CDR3, the DNA is TGTGCCAGCAGCGGTCCTCGGGACAAAATGAACACTGAAGCTTTCTTT. Drawing the rest from reference TRBV5-8 and TRBJ1-1, the complete variable domain is EAGVTQSPTHLIKTRGQQATLRCSPISGHTSVYWYQQALGLGLQFLLWYDEGEERNRGNFPPRFSGRQFPNYSSELNVNALELEDSALYLCASSGPRDKMNTEAFFGQGTRLTVV.

The gene calls are TRBV6-5 and TRBJ1-2, with 9 bases identical to TRBD1. Unmatched junction bases numbered 7, after V lost 6 bases and J lost 5 bases. CDR1 MNHEY and CDR2 SVGAGI come from the germline V gene. The CDR3 is 14 residues long. The CDR3 DNA is TGTGCCAGCAGCTACAGGGGGCCGCCTTATGGCTACACCTTC. Translation gives CASSYRGPPYGYTF.

The chain has TRBV29-1 and TRBJ2-7, with TRBD1 matching over 10 bases. There are 15 residues in the CDR3. Unmatched junction bases numbered 10, after V lost 5 bases and J lost 3 bases. The V gene's germline CDR1 is SQVTM and CDR2 ANQGSEA. The CDR3 spells CSVYSSGTGDYEQYF. CDR3 DNA: TGCAGCGTTTACTCATCCGGGACAGGGGACTACGAGCAGTACTTC.

The rearrangement uses TRBV19 and TRBJ1-1, with TRBD1 matching 8 bases. The trim removed 2 bases at V and 0 bases at J, leaving 5 bases unmatched. The CDR3 loop spans 16 amino acids. Germline lookup yields CDR1 LNHDA and CDR2 SQIVND (reference sequence). CDR3 sequence reads: CASSITQGEMNTEAFF. CDR3 in DNA: TGTGCCAGTAGTATAACACAGGGGGAGATGAACACTGAAGCTTTCTTT.

This rearrangement joins TRBV5-1 to TRBJ2-2, with D tentatively TRBD2 (5 bases). The germline CDR1 and CDR2 sequences are SGHRS and YFSETQ. This CDR3 comprises 14 residues. Deletions cut 0 bases from V and 4 bases from J, with 7 bases between. The CDR3 nucleotides are TGCGCCAGCAGCTTGGGTCGGGGCACCGGGGAGCTGTTTTTT. This gives the protein CASSLGRGTGELFF. Supplemented by reference TRBV5-1 and TRBJ2-2, the full variable domain reads KAGVTQTPRYLIKTRGQQVTLSCSPISGHRSVSWYQQTPGQGLQFLFEYFSETQRNKGNFPGRFSGRQFSNSRSEMNVSTLELGDSALYLCASSLGRGTGELFFGEGSRLTVL.

The chain combines TRBV2 with TRBJ1-3; the D is unclear. Trimming took 9 bases from V and 0 from J, leaving 15 bases between them. From germline, CDR1 is SNHLY and CDR2 FYNNEI. The CDR3 is 15 residues long. CDR3 loop: CASTLPGNSGNTIYF. The CDR3 coding sequence is TGTGCCAGTACCCTTCCGGGAAACTCTGGAAACACCATATATTTT.

This chain's CDR3 is CASSIVGAGTDTQYF. CDR3 sequence (DNA): TGTGCCAGTAGTATTGTGGGGGCTGGCACAGATACGCAGTATTTT. J is TRBJ2-3 and V is TRBV19; D is possibly TRBD1 (6 bases). CDR3 length: 15 residues. CDR1 is LNHDA, CDR2 SQIVND, per germline (reference sequence). V shed 3 bases and J shed 1 base, with 11 bases lying between them.

The chain has TRBV4-3 and TRBJ1-1, with TRBD1 matching over 8 bases. Per germline, CDR1 LGHNA and CDR2 YSLEER. This CDR3 contains 15 residues. J lost 4 bases, V lost 2 bases, and 6 bases had no gene match. The CDR3 coding sequence is TGCGCCAGCAGCCAAAATCACAGGGGGAGCACTGAAGCTTTCTTT. It translates to CASSQNHRGSTEAFF.

The chain links TRBV2 to TRBJ1-1; D is undetermined. Germline lookup yields CDR1 SNHLY and CDR2 FYNNEI. Deletions cut 5 bases from V and 5 bases from J, with 9 bases between. The CDR3 contains 12 residues. The CDR3 DNA reads TGTGCCAGCAGTCAAGAGAGGACTGAAGCTTTCTTT. Translated, it gives CASSQERTEAFF.

The chain carries TRBV5-1 and TRBJ1-6; D unresolved. Per the germline V gene, CDR1 is SGHRS and CDR2 is YFSETQ. The CDR3 extends over 15 amino acids. V lost 0 bases, J lost 6 bases, and 10 bases lay in between. CDR3 sequence (DNA): TGCGCCAGCAGCTTGGAAAGGCTAGCTAATTCACCCCTCCACTTT. Translation: CASSLERLANSPLHF.

V usage is TRBV4-3 and J usage is TRBJ2-1; D is possibly TRBD2 (5 bases). Germline V gene lookup returns CDR1 LGHNA and CDR2 YSLEER. V was shortened by 0 bases and J by 5 bases, with 17 bases between the two germline ends. The CDR3 sequence is 17 residues long. This CDR3 is CASSQDPFTSTHNEQFF. Here the CDR3 DNA reads TGCGCCAGCAGCCAAGACCCCTTTACTAGTACTCACAATGAGCAGTTCTTC.

This sequence joins TRBV27 and TRBJ2-7; TRBD1 might be the D (6 bases). With 5 bases removed from V and 1 base from J, the gap between germline ends came to 12 bases. The germline gives CDR1 MNHEY, CDR2 SMNVEV (reference sequence). This CDR3 contains 14 residues. CDR3 in amino acids: CASSIRGGSYEQYF. The CDR3 nucleotides are TGTGCCAGCAGTATCAGGGGTGGGTCCTACGAGCAGTACTTC.

The chain links TRBV9 to TRBJ2-7, with D tentatively TRBD2 (6 bases). CDR1 SGDLS and CDR2 YYNGEE come from the germline V gene. This CDR3 is 14 amino acids long. V was pared by 0 bases and J by 2 bases, with 9 bases between. The CDR3: CASSVGPGAYEQYF. The CDR3 region has the DNA TGTGCCAGCAGCGTAGGGCCGGGAGCCTACGAGCAGTACTTC.

The chain has TRBV11-2 and TRBJ2-3; TRBD2 agrees at 9 bases. Per the germline V gene, CDR1 is SGHAT and CDR2 is FQNNGV. The CDR3 length is 16 residues. V dropped 0 bases and J dropped 4; count of bases not matched to a gene: 5. For the CDR3, the DNA is TGTGCCAGCAGCTTAGAGGCTAGCGGGGAGGCAGATACGCAGTATTTT. It codes for CASSLEASGEADTQYF. Combining the CDR3 with reference TRBV11-2 and TRBJ2-3 gives the whole variable domain EAGVAQSPRYKIIEKRQSVAFWCNPISGHATLYWYQQILGQGPKLLIQFQNNGVVDDSQLPKDRFSAERLKGVDSTLKIQPAKLEDSAVYLCASSLEASGEADTQYFGPGTRLTVL.

CDR3 coding DNA: TGTGCCAGCAGCCGTACGCCTAGACGGGAGGAGACCCAGTACTTC. Translation gives CASSRTPRREETQYF. The chain combines TRBV7-2 with TRBJ2-5, with a tentative D call TRBD2 (6 bases). The V gene's germline CDR1 is SGHTA and CDR2 FQGNSA. CDR3 size: 15 residues. V gave up 5 bases and J gave up 5 bases, with 18 bases separating them.

This rearrangement joins TRBV7-6 to TRBJ2-6; D might be TRBD1 (6 bases). Trimming shortened V by 5 bases and J by 4 bases, and 15 bases separated the two germline ends. The germline V gene encodes CDR1 SGHVS and CDR2 FNYEAQ. This CDR3 is 16 amino acids long. CDR3 residues: CASSPTTGSGANVLTF. Here the CDR3 DNA reads TGTGCCAGCAGCCCTACCACAGGGTCCGGGGCCAACGTCCTGACTTTC.

The rearrangement uses TRBV10-3 and TRBJ1-1; D is ambiguous. The V gene lost 2 bases and the J gene lost 0 bases, with 7 bases spanning the gap. CDR3 length: 14 residues. Per germline, CDR1 ENHRY and CDR2 SYGVKD. This chain's CDR3 is CAISEGLLNTEAFF. The CDR3 DNA reads TGTGCCATCAGTGAGGGACTTCTGAACACTGAAGCTTTCTTT.

This clone appeared once. The genes are TRBV19 and TRBJ2-2; D gene ambiguous. The CDR3 sequence is 16 residues long. Germline CDR1 reads LNHDA; CDR2 reads SQIVND (reference sequence). V shed 7 bases and J shed 0 bases, with 15 bases lying between them. Here the CDR3 reads CASTIGEPSNTGELFF. CDR3 in DNA: TGTGCCAGTACCATCGGAGAACCTTCGAACACCGGGGAGCTGTTTTTT.

J is TRBJ1-1 and V is TRBV28; D may be TRBD1 (6 bases). With 7 bases removed from V and 0 bases from J, the gap between germline ends came to 12 bases. Germline V lookup: CDR1 MDHEN, CDR2 SYDVKM. The CDR3 spans 14 residues. The CDR3 DNA reads as TGTGCCAGCAATTATGGACAGATGAACACTGAAGCTTTCTTT. Its protein product is CASNYGQMNTEAFF.

The genes are TRBV4-3 and TRBJ1-1; D is uncertain. Trimming stripped 0 bases from V and 1 base from J, with 9 bases between. The CDR3 has 15 residues. In germline, CDR1 is LGHNA, CDR2 YSLEER. The CDR3 DNA reads as TGCGCCAGCAGCCAAGATTGGGCAGCGAACACTGAAGCTTTCTTT. It encodes CASSQDWAANTEAFF.

This clone was counted a few times. This chain links TRBV30 with TRBJ1-5, with 7 bases that match TRBD1. In germline, CDR1 is GTSNPN, CDR2 SVGIG (reference sequence). V lost 0 bases, J lost 6 bases, and 5 bases stayed unmatched. The CDR3 contains 14 residues. The CDR3 protein is CAWSVQGGSQPQHF. CDR3 in DNA: TGTGCCTGGAGTGTACAAGGGGGCAGTCAGCCCCAGCATTTT.

DNA of the CDR3: TGTGCCTGGAGTAAGACAGGGGGATTCTTTAACGAGCAGTACTTC. Amino acids: CAWSKTGGFFNEQYF. The chain employs TRBV30 and TRBJ2-7; TRBD1 matches 9 bases. V shed 2 bases and J 5 bases; nucleotides not matched to a gene: 10. CDR1 is GTSNPN, CDR2 SVGIG, per germline (reference sequence). This CDR3 spans 15 amino acids.

V gene TRBV29-1 combines with J gene TRBJ2-7, with 7 nucleotides matching TRBD1. The CDR3 is 15 amino acids. Germline V CDR1 and CDR2: SQVTM, ANQGSEA. Unmatched junction bases numbered 7, after V lost 2 bases and J lost 0 bases. The CDR3 loop reads CSVERPGQSSYEQYF. CDR3 DNA sequence: TGCAGCGTTGAACGTCCGGGACAGAGCTCCTACGAGCAGTACTTC.

The chain links TRBV25-1 to TRBJ1-4; 8 bases align to TRBD1. This CDR3 spans 16 amino acids. V lost 5 bases and J lost 3; bases outside the gene matches: 8. Germline assignment: CDR1 MGHDK and CDR2 SYGVNS. The CDR3 sequence is CASSSTRGLPNEKLFF. In nucleotides, the CDR3 is TGTGCCAGCAGTAGTACCAGGGGGCTCCCTAATGAAAAACTGTTTTTT.

The chain joins TRBV6-5 to TRBJ2-2; TRBD1 aligns across 8 bases. J was trimmed by 13 bases and V by 5 bases; bases with no gene match: 9. Germline V lookup: CDR1 MNHEY, CDR2 SVGAGI. The CDR3 loop spans 13 amino acids. CDR3 in amino acids: CASSEIGQGLLFF. CDR3 in DNA: TGTGCCAGCAGTGAAATCGGACAGGGCTTGCTGTTTTTT.

The chain recombines TRBV5-1 with TRBJ2-1; D ambiguous. The CDR3 contains 11 residues. The germline CDR1 and CDR2 sequences are SGHRS and YFSETQ. V lost 2 bases and J lost 9, with 6 bases in between. The CDR3 region has the DNA TGCGCCAGCAGCTTAGCAGGTGAGCAGTTCTTC. Encoded protein: CASSLAGEQFF.

The chain has TRBV11-2 and TRBJ1-2; D possibly corresponds to TRBD1 (6 bases). Trimming removed 3 bases from V and 2 bases from J, with 13 bases in between. CDR1 and CDR2 (germline): SGHAT, FQNNGV. The length of the CDR3 is 15 residues. For the CDR3, the DNA is TGTGCCAGCAGCTTTCCGGCAGGGGTAAACTATGGCTACACCTTC. It codes for CASSFPAGVNYGYTF.

The V gene is TRBV7-8, the J gene TRBJ1-3; possible D gene TRBD1, 5 bases. Germline CDR1 reads SGHVS; CDR2 reads FQNEAQ. Trimming took off 8 bases at V and 8 bases at J, with 19 bases between the two ends. The CDR3 covers 14 residues. The CDR3: CASSAGRWGDTIYF. The CDR3 nucleotides are TGTGCCAGCTCGGCAGGGCGGTGGGGGGACACCATATATTTT.

The sample holds one count of this clone. This chain uses TRBV19 with TRBJ1-3; a weak D match, TRBD1 (5 bases). The CDR3 extends over 14 amino acids. Germline CDR1 and CDR2: LNHDA and SQIVND (reference sequence). Trimming removed 5 bases at V and 0 bases at J, with 8 bases between. The chain's CDR3 is CASSQGSSGNTIYF. CDR3 in DNA: TGTGCCAGTAGTCAGGGAAGCTCTGGAAACACCATATATTTT.

This chain joins TRBV5-8 and TRBJ2-3; 9 bases align to TRBD1. Losses at the gene ends were 9 bases for V and 3 bases for J; bases not matched to a gene: 8. The CDR3 extends over 14 amino acids. CDR1 and CDR2 (germline): SGHTS, YDEGEE. CDR3 nucleotides: TGTGCCACCGTCCGGGACAGGGTTACAGATACGCAGTATTTT. Its translation: CATVRDRVTDTQYF.

V gene TRBV7-9 combines with J gene TRBJ2-3, with a possible D match to TRBD2 (6 bases). The CDR3 length is 17 residues. The V gene's germline CDR1 is SEHNR and CDR2 FQNEAQ (reference sequence). This CDR3 reads CAIDPKDSGGNTDTQYF. In DNA form, the CDR3 reads TGTGCAATCGACCCGAAAGACAGTGGCGGGAACACAGATACGCAGTATTTT.